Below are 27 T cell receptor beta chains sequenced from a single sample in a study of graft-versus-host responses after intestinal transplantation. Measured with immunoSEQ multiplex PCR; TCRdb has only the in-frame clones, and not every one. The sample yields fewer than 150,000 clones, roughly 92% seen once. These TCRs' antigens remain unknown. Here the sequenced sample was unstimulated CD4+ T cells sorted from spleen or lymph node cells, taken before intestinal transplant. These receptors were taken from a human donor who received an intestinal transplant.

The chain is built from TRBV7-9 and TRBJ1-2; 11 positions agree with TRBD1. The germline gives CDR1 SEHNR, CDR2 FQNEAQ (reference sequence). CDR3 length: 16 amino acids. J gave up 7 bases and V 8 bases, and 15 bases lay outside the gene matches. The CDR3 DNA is TGTGCCAGCGTACCCCAAGGAGGACAGGGGGCGAGTGGCTACACCTTC. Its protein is CASVPQGGQGASGYTF.

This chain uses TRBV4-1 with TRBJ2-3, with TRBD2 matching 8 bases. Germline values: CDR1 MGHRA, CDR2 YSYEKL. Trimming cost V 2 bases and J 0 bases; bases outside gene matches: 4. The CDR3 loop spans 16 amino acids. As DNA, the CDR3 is TGCGCCAGCAGCCAACCAGCGGGGGATAGCACAGATACGCAGTATTTT. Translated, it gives CASSQPAGDSTDTQYF.

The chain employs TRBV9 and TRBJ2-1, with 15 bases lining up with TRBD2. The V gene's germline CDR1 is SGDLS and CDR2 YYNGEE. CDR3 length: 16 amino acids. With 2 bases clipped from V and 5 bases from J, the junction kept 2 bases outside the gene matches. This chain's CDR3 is CASSVGLAGGDNEQFF. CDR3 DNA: TGTGCCAGCAGCGTTGGACTAGCGGGGGGGGACAATGAGCAGTTCTTC.

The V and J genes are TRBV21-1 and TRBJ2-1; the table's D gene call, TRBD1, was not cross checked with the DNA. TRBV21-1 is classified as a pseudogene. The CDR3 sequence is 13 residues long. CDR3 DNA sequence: TGTGCCAGCAGCAACAGGGGTTACAATGAGCAGTTCTTC. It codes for CASSNRGYNEQFF.

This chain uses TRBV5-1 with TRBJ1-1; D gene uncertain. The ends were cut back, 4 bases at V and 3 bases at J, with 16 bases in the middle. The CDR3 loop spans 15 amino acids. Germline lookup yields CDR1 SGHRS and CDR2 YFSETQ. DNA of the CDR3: TGCGCCAGCAGCCCCTGGGGAGGGCAGGACACTGAAGCTTTCTTT. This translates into CASSPWGGQDTEAFF.

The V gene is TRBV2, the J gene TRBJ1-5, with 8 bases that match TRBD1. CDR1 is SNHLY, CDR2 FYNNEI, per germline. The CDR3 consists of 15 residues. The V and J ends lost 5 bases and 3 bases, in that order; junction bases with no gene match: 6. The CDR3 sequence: CASSHDRGANQPQHF. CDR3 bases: TGTGCCAGCAGTCATGACAGGGGAGCCAATCAGCCCCAGCATTTT.

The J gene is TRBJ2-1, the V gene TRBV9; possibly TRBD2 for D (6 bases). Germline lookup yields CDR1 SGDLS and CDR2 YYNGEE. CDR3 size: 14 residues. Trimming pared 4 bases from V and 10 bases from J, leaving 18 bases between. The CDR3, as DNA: TGTGCCAGCAGCACTACGGGCCCGGGGGACGAGCAGTTCTTC. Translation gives CASSTTGPGDEQFF. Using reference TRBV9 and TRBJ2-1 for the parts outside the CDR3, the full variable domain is DSGVTQTPKHLITATGQRVTLRCSPRSGDLSVYWYQQSLDQGLQFLIQYYNGEERAKGNILERFSAQQFPDLHSELNLSSLELGDSALYFCASSTTGPGDEQFFGPGTRLTVL.

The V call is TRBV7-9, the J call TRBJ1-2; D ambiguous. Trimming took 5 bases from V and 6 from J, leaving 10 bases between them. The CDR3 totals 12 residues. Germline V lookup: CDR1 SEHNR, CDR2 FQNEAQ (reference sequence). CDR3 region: CASSPRIDGYTF. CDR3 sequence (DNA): TGTGCCAGCAGCCCCCGAATAGATGGCTACACCTTC.

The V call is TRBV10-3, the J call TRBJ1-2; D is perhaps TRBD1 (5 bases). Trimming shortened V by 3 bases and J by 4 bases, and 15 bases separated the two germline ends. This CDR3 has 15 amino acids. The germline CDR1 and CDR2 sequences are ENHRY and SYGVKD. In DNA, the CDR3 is TGTGCCATCAGTGACGGGTTGGGACCTGGCTATGGCTACACCTTC. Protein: CAISDGLGPGYGYTF.

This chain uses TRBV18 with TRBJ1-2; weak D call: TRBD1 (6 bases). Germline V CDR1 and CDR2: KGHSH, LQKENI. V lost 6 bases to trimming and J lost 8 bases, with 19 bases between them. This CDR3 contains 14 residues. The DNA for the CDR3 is TGTGCCAGCTCTGCGGGGGCAGCCGATGGAGGCTACACCTTC. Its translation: CASSAGAADGGYTF.

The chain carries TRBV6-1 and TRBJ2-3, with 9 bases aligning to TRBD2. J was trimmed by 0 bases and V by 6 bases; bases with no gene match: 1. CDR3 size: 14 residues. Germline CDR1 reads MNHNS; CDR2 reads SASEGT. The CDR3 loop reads CASSLAGSTDTQYF. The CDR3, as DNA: TGTGCCAGCAGCCTAGCGGGGAGCACAGATACGCAGTATTTT.

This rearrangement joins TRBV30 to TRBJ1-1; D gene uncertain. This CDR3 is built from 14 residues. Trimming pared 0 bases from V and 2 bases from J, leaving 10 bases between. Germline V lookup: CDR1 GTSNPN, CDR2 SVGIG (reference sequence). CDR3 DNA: TGTGCCTGGAGTGTCCTACAGCTAAACACTGAAGCTTTCTTT. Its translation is CAWSVLQLNTEAFF.

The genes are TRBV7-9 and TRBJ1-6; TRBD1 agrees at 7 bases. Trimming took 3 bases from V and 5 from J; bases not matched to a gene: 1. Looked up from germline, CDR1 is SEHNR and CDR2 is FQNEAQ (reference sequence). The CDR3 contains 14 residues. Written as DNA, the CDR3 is TGTGCCAGCAGCTTTACAGGGGATAATTCACCCCTCCACTTT. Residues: CASSFTGDNSPLHF.

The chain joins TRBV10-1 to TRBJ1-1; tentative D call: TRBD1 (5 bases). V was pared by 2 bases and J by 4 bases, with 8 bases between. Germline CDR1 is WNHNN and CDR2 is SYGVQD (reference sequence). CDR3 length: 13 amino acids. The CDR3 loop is CASSEVQGTEAFF. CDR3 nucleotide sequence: TGCGCCAGCAGTGAGGTGCAGGGCACTGAAGCTTTCTTT.

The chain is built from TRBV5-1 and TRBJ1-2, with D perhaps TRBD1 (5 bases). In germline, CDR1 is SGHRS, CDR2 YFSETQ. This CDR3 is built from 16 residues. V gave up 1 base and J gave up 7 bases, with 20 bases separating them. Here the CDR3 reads CASSLSGGVRPTGYTF. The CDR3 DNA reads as TGCGCCAGCAGCTTGTCGGGGGGGGTGCGGCCTACTGGCTACACCTTC.

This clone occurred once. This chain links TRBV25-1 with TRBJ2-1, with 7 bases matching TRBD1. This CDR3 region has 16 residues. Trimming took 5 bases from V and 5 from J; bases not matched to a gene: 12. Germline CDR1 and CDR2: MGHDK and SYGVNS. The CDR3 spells CASSPDRVRVDNEQFF. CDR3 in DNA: TGTGCCAGCAGTCCCGACAGGGTGAGGGTCGACAATGAGCAGTTCTTC.

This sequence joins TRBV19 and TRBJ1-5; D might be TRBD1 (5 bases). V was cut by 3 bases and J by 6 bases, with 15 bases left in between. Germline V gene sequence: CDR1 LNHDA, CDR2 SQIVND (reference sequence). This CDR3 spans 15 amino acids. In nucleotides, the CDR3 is TGTGCCAGTAGTATCGGCGGGGGGGTGGGTCAGCCCCAGCATTTT. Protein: CASSIGGGVGQPQHF.

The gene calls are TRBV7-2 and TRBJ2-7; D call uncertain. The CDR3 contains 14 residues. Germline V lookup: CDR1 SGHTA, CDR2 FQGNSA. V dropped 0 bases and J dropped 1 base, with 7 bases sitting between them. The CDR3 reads CASSLAAVSYEQYF. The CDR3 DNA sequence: TGTGCCAGCAGCTTAGCGGCAGTATCCTACGAGCAGTACTTC.

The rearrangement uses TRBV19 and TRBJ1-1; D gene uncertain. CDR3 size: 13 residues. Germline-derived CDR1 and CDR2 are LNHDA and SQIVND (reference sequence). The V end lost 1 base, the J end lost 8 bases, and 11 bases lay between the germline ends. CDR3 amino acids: CASSIVRTAEAFF. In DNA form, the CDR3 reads TGTGCCAGTAGTATAGTTCGAACAGCGGAAGCTTTCTTT.

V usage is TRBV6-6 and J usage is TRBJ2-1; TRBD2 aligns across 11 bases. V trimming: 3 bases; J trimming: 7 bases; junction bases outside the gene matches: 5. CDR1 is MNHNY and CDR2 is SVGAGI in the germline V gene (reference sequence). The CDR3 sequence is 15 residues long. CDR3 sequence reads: CASSYPGLADNEQFF. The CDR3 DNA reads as TGTGCCAGCAGTTATCCGGGACTAGCGGATAATGAGCAGTTCTTC.

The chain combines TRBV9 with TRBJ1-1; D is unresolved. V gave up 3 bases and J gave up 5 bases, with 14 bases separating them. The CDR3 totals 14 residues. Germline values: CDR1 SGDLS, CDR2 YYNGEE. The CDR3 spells CASSAARVGTEAFF. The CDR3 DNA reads TGTGCCAGCAGCGCAGCCCGGGTTGGTACTGAAGCTTTCTTT.

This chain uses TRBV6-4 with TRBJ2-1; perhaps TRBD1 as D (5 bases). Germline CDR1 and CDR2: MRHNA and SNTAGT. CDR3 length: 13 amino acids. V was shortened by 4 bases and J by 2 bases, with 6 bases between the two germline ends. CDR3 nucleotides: TGTGCCAGCAGTGGGGGCCCCTACAATGAGCAGTTCTTC. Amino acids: CASSGGPYNEQFF.

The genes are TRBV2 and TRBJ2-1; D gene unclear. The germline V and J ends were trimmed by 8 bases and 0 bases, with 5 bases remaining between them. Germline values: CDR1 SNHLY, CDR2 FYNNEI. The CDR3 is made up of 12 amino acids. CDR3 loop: CASAHSYNEQFF. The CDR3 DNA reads TGTGCCAGCGCCCACTCCTACAATGAGCAGTTCTTC.

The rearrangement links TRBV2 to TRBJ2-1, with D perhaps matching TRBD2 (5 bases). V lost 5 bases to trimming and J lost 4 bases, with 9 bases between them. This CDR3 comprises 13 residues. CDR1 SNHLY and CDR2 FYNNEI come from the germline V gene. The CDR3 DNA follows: TGTGCCAGCAGTTCTACGGGGTACAATGAGCAGTTCTTC. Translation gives CASSSTGYNEQFF.

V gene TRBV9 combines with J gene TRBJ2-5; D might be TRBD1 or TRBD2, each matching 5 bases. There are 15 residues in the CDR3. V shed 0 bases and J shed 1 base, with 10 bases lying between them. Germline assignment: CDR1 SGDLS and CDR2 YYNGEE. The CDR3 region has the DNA TGTGCCAGCAGCGTAGACCGGGGACCCCAAGAGACCCAGTACTTC. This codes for CASSVDRGPQETQYF.

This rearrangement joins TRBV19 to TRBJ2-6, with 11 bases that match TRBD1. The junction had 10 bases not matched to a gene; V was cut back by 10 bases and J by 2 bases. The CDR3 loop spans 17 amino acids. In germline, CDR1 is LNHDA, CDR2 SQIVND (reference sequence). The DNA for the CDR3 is TGTGCCACTATTCCGGGACAGGGGGTCGCTGGGGCCAACGTCCTGACTTTC. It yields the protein CATIPGQGVAGANVLTF.

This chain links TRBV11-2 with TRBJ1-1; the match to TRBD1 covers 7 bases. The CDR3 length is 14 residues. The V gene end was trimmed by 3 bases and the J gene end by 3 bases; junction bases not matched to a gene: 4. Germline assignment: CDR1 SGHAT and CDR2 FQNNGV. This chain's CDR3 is CASSFFQGDTEAFF. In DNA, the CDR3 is TGTGCCAGCAGCTTTTTCCAGGGGGACACTGAAGCTTTCTTT.